This T cell receptor (beta chain) was identified in a study of cytomegalovirus exposure and HLA in healthy donors. General study points: In a later analysis, compared with equally common non-associated chains, HLA-associated beta chains were more expanded. Segments of the TCR beta V type were, in most cases, productive about 87% or about 30% of the time in an earlier analysis.

PCR used 60 Vbeta primers and 13 Jbeta primers. The table came from immunoSEQ multiplex PCR; TCRdb's copy has only in-frame clones and leaves some out. The sample lists 130,000 to 150,000 clones, about 74% occurring once. As to this clone: Its antigen is as yet unknown.

CDR1 MNHNS and CDR2 SASEGT come from the germline V gene. V lost 2 bases and J lost 5, with 12 bases in between. The CDR3 sequence is 14 residues long. The gene calls are TRBV6-1 and TRBJ2-5, with D possibly being TRBD1 (7 bases). This receptor was taken from a woman in her thirties or forties in good health and CMV-seronegative. The sample consisted of PBMCs. The CDR3 is CASSEIRGRETQYF. As DNA, the CDR3 is TGTGCCAGCAGTGAAATCAGGGGGAGGGAGACCCAGTACTTC.